A single sample is the source of the 4 T cell receptor beta chains below, sequenced in a study of blood T cell repertoires in COVID-19. The data were produced by immunoSEQ multiplex PCR, yet TCRdb's version contains in-frame clones alone and is incomplete. The data contain roughly 290,000 clones, approximately 86% of them seen just once; the ten biggest clones take up around 3.9%. Sequencing used peripheral blood. The receptors stem from a woman aged 45-65 years with active or convalescent COVID-19.

This chain connects TRBV28 to TRBJ1-2; tentatively, D is TRBD1 (6 bases). Trimming took off 3 bases at V and 8 bases at J, with 13 bases between the two ends. Germline V gene data show CDR1 as MDHEN and CDR2 as SYDVKM. The CDR3 loop spans 13 amino acids. The CDR3 nucleotides read TGTGCCAGCAGTTTTTCAGGGGCTGGAGGCTACACCTTC. This codes for CASSFSGAGGYTF.

The gene calls are TRBV6-5 and TRBJ1-5; possibly TRBD1 for D (5 bases). CDR1 is MNHEY, CDR2 SVGAGI, per germline. The CDR3 has 12 amino acids. The V end lost 4 bases, the J end lost 9 bases, and 10 bases lay between the germline ends. CDR3 nucleotides: TGTGCCAGCAGTTTGCGGGGGGGGCCCCAGCATTTT. Its translation: CASSLRGGPQHF.

The rearrangement links TRBV29-1 to TRBJ2-5; the match to TRBD1 covers 7 bases. Germline V lookup: CDR1 SQVTM, CDR2 ANQGSEA. The CDR3 runs 14 residues. V lost 6 bases, J lost 1 base, and 8 bases stayed unmatched. CDR3 bases: TGCAGCGTGGAGTTAACAGGGGTCCAAGAGACCCAGTACTTC. Encoded protein: CSVELTGVQETQYF.

This rearrangement joins TRBV18 to TRBJ2-6; 9 positions match TRBD2. The V and J ends lost 6 bases and 0 bases, in that order; junction bases with no gene match: 12. The CDR3 is made up of 19 amino acids. CDR1 and CDR2 from the germline V gene are KGHSH and LQKENI. Here the CDR3 DNA reads TGTGCCAGCTCTACCGGGCGGCTAGCGGGGTACTCTGGGGCCAACGTCCTGACTTTC. This translates into CASSTGRLAGYSGANVLTF.